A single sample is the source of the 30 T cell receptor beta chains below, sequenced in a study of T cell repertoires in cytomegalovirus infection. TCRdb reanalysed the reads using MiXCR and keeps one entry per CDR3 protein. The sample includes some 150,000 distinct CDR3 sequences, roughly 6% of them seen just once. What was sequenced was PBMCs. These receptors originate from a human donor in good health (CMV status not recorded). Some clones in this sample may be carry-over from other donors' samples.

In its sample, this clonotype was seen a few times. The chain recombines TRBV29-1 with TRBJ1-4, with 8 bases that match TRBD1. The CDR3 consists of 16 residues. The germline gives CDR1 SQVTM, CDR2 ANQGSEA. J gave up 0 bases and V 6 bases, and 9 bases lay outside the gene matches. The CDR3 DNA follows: TGCAGCGTCCAGGACAGGGCCTCGCCAACTAATGAAAAACTGTTTTTT. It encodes CSVQDRASPTNEKLFF.

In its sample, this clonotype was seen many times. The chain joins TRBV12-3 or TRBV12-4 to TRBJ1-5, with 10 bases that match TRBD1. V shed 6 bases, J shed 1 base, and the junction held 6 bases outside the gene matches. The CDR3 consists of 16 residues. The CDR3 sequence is CASSPGDRGSNQPQHF. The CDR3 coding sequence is TGTGCCAGCAGCCCTGGGGACAGGGGAAGCAATCAGCCCCAGCATTTT.

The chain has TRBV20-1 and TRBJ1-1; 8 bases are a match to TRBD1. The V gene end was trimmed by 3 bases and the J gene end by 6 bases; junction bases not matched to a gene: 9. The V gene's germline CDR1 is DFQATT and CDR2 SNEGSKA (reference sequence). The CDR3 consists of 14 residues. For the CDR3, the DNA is TGCAGTGCTAGTGTGACAGGGGTTTCAGCTGAAGCTTTCTTT. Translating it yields CSASVTGVSAEAFF.

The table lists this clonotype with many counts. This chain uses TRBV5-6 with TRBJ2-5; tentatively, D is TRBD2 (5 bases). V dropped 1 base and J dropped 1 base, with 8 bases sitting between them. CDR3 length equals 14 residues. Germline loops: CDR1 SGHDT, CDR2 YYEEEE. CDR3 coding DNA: TGTGCCAGCAGCTTGACGGGATCCCAAGAGACCCAGTACTTC. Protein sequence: CASSLTGSQETQYF.

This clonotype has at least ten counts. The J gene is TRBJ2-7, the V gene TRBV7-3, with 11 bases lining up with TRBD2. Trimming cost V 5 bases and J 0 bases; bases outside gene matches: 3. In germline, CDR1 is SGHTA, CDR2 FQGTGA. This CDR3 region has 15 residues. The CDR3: CASSPTSGVSYEQYF. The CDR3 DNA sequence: TGTGCCAGCAGCCCGACTAGCGGGGTCTCCTACGAGCAGTACTTC.

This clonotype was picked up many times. The CDR3 bases are TGTGCCAGCAGCTTAGGTGGATCCAGGGGTGGGACAGATACGCAGTATTTT. Translation gives CASSLGGSRGGTDTQYF. The rearrangement uses TRBV7-9 and TRBJ2-3; tentative D call: TRBD1 (6 bases). This CDR3 contains 17 residues. V gave up 1 base and J gave up 3 bases, with 17 bases separating them. From germline, CDR1 is SEHNR and CDR2 FQNEAQ (reference sequence).

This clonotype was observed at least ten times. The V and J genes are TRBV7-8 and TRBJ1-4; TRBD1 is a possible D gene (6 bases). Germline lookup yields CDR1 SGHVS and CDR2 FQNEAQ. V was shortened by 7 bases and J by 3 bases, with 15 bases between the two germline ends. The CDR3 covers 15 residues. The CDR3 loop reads CASINRAASNEKLFF. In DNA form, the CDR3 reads TGTGCCAGCATCAACAGGGCGGCGTCTAATGAAAAACTGTTTTTT.

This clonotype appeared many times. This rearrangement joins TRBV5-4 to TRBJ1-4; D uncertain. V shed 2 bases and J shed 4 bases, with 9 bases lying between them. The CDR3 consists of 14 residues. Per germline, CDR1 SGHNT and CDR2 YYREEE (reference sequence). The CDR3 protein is CASSLGGRNEKLFF. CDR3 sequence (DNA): TGTGCCAGCAGCTTAGGCGGTCGTAATGAAAAACTGTTTTTT.

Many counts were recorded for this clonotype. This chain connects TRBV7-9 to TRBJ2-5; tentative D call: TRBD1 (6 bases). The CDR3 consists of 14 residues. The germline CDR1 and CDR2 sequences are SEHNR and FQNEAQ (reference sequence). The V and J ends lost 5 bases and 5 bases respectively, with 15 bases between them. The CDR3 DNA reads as TGTGCCAGCAGCCTTCGGAGGACAGAGGAGACCCAGTACTTC. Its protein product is CASSLRRTEETQYF.

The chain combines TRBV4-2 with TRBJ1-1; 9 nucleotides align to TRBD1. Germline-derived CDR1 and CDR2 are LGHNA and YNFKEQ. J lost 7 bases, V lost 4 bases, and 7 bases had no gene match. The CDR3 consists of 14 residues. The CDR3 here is CASSLQDRGGEAFF. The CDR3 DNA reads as TGTGCCAGCAGCCTCCAAGACAGGGGGGGTGAAGCTTTCTTT.

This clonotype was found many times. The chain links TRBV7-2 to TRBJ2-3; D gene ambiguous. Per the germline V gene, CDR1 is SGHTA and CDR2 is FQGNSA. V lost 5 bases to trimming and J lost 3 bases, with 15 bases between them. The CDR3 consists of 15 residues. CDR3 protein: CASSRDRPGTDTQYF. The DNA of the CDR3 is TGTGCCAGCAGCCGCGACCGGCCCGGGACAGATACGCAGTATTTT.

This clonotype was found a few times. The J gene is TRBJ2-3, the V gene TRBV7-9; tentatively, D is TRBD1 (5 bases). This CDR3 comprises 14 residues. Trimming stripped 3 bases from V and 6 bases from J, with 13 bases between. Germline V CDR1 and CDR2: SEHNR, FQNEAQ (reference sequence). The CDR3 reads CASSFLRVSDTQYF. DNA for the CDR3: TGTGCCAGCAGCTTTCTCAGGGTTTCGGATACGCAGTATTTT.

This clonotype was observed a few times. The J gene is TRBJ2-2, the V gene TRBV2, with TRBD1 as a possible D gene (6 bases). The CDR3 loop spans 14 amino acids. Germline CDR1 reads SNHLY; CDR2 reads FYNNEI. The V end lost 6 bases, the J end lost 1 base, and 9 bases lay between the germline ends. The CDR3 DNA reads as TGTGCCAGCAGGCCGGGACAGAACACCGGGGAGCTGTTTTTT. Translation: CASRPGQNTGELFF. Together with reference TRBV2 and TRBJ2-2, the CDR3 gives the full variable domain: EPEVTQTPSHQVTQMGQEVILRCVPISNHLYFYWYRQILGQKVEFLVSFYNNEISEKSEIFDDQFSVERPDGSNFTLKIRSTKLEDSAMYFCASRPGQNTGELFFGEGSRLTVL.

CDR3 sequence: CASSLIGELFF. The CDR3 bases are TGTGCCAGCAGCTTAATCGGGGAGCTGTTTTTT. The gene calls are TRBV7-2 and TRBJ2-2; D not resolved. This CDR3 region has 11 residues. V was trimmed by 2 bases and J by 7 bases, leaving 2 bases between them. Germline-derived CDR1 and CDR2 are SGHTA and FQGNSA.

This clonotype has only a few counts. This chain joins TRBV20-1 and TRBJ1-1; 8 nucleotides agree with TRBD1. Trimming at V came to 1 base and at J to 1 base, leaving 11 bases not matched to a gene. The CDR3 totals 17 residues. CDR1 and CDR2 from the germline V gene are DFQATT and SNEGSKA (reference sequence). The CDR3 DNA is TGCAGTGCTAGAGTAGCAACCGCCGGGACAGGGAACACTGAAGCTTTCTTT. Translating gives CSARVATAGTGNTEAFF.

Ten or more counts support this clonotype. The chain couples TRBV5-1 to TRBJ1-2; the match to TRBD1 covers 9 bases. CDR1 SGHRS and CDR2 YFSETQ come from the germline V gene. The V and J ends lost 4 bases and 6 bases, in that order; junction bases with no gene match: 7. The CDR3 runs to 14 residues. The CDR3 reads CASSATGGADGYTF. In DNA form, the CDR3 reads TGCGCCAGCAGCGCTACAGGGGGCGCAGATGGCTACACCTTC.

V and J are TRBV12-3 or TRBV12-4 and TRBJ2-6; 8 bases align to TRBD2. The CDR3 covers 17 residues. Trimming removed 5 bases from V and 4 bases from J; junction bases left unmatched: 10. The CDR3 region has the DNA TGTGCCAGCAGTCCCCACGGGGGGGCGGGCGGGGCCAACGTCCTGACTTTC. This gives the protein CASSPHGGAGGANVLTF.

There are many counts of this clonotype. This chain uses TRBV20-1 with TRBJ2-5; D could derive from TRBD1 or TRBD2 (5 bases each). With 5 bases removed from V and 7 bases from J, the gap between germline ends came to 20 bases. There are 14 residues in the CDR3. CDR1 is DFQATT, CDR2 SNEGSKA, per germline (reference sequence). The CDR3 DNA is TGCAGTGCTCGCCTGGCCACTAGTGGGGGGACCCAGTACTTC. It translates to CSARLATSGGTQYF.

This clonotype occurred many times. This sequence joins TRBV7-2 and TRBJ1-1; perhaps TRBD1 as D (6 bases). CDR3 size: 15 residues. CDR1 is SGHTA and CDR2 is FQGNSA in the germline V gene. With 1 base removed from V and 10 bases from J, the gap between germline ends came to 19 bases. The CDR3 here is CASSLGGVGGRIAFF. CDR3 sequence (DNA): TGTGCCAGCAGCTTAGGGGGGGTGGGGGGGCGAATAGCTTTCTTT.

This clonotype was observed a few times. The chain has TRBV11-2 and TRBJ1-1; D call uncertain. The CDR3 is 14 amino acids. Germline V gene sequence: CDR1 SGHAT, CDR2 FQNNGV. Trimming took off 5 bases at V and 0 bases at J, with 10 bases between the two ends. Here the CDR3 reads CASSSDGMNTEAFF. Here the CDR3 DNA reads TGTGCCAGCAGCAGTGACGGTATGAACACTGAAGCTTTCTTT.

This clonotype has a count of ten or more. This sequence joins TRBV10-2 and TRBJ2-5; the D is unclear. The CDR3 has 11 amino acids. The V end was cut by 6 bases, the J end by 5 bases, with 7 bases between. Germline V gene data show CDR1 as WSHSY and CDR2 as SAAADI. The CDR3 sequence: CASSGRETQYF. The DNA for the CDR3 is TGCGCCAGCAGCGGAAGGGAGACCCAGTACTTC.

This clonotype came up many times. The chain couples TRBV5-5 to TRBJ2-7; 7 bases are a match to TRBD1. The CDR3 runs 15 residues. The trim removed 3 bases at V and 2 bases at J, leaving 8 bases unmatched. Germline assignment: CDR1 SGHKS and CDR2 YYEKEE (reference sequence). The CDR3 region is CASSWEQGQAYEQYF. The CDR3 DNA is TGTGCCAGCAGCTGGGAACAGGGGCAGGCCTACGAGCAGTACTTC. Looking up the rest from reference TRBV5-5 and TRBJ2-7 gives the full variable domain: DAGVTQSPTHLIKTRGQQVTLRCSPISGHKSVSWYQQVLGQGPQFIFQYYEKEERGRGNFPDRFSARQFPNYSSELNVNALLLGDSALYLCASSWEQGQAYEQYFGPGTRLTVT.

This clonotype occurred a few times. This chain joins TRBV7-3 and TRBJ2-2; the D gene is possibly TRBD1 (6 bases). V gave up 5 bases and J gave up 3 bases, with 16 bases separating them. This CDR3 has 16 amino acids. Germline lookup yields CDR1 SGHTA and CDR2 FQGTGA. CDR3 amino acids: CASSPGQTVDTGELFF. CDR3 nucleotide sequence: TGTGCCAGCAGCCCCGGACAGACCGTGGACACCGGGGAGCTGTTTTTT.

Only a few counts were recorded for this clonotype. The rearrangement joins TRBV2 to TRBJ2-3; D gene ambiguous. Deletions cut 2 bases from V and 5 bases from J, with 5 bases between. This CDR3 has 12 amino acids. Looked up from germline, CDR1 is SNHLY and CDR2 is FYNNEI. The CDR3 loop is CASSETGDTQYF. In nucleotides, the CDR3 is TGTGCCAGCAGTGAAACGGGAGATACGCAGTATTTT.

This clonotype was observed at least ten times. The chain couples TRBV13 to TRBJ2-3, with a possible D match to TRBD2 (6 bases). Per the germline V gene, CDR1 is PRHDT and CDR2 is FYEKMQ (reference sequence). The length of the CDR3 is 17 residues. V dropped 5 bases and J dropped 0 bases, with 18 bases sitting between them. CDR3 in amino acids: CASSPIKLRGSTDTQYF. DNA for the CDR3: TGTGCCAGCAGCCCGATAAAACTCCGGGGGAGCACAGATACGCAGTATTTT.

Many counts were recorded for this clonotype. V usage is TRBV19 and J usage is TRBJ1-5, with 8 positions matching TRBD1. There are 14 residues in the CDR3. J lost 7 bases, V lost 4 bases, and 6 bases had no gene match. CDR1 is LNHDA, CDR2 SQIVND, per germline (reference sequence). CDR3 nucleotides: TGTGCCAGTAGTAACCAGGGGGCAGGACAGCCCCAGCATTTT. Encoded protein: CASSNQGAGQPQHF.

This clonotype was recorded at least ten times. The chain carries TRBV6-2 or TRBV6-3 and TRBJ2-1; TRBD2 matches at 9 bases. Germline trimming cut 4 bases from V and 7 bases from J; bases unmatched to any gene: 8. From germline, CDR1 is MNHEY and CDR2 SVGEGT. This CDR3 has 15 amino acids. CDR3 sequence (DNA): TGTGCCAGCAGTTTCGAAGCGGGGGGCTGGAATGAGCAGTTCTTC. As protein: CASSFEAGGWNEQFF.

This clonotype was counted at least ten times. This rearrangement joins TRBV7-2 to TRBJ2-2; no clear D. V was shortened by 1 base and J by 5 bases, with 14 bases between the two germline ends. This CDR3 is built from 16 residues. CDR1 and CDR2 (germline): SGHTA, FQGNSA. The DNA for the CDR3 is TGTGCCAGCAGCTTAGGGGGTGGGCGTCGGACCGGGGAGCTGTTTTTT. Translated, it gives CASSLGGGRRTGELFF.

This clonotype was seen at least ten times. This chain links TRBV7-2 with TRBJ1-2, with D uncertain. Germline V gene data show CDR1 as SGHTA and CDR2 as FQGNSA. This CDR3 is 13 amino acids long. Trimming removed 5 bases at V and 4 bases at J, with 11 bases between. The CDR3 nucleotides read TGTGCCAGCAGCCAAATCACTACCTATGGCTACACCTTC. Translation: CASSQITTYGYTF.

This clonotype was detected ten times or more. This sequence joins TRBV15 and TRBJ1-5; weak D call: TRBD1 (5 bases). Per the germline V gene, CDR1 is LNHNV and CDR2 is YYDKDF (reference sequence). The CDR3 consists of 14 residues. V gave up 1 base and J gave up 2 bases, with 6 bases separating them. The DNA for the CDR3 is TGTGCCACCAGCAGAGGGGGGGGCAATCAGCCCCAGCATTTT. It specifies CATSRGGGNQPQHF.